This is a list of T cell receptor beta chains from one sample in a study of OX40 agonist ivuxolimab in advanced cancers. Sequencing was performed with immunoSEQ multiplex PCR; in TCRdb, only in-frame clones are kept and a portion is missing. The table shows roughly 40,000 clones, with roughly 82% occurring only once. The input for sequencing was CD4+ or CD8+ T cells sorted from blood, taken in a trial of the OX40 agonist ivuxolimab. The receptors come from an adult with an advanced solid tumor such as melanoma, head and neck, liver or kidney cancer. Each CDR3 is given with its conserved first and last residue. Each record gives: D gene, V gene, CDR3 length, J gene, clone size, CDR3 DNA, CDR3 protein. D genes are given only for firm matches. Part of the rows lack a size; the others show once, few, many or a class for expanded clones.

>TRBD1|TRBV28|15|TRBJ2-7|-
TGTGCCAGCATGATTGCCGGGACAGGTAACTACGAGCAGTACTTC
CASMIAGTGNYEQYF
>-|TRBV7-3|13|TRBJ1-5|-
TGTGCCAGCAGCTTAGACCGCAATCAGCCCCAGCATTTT
CASSLDRNQPQHF
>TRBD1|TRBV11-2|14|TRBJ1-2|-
TGTGCCAGCATGAGGGACAGCGAGAGGTATGGCTACACCTTC
CASMRDSERYGYTF
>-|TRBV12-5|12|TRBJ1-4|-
TGTGCTAGTGGTTTGGGTTGGGAAAAACTGTTTTTT
CASGLGWEKLFF
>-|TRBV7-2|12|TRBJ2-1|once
TGTGCCAGCAGCTTAACGAAAACCAGGAAGTTCTTC
CASSLTKTRKFF
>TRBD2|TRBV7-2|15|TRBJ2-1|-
TGTGCCAGCAGCCAGACTAGCGTCTCCTACAATGAGCAGTTCTTC
CASSQTSVSYNEQFF
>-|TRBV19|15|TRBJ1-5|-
TGTGCCAGTAGTTCAGACTACTCCCTCAATCAGCCCCAGCATTTT
CASSSDYSLNQPQHF
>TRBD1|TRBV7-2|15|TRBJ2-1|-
TGTGCCAGCTCCCGGGGACAGGGACTTTACAATGAGCAGTTCTTC
CASSRGQGLYNEQFF
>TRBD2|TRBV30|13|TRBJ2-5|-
TGTGCCTGGAGCGGACTAGCGGGAGAGACCCAGTACTTC
CAWSGLAGETQYF
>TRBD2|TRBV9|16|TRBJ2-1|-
TGTGCCAGCAGCGTAGAGCAGCGGGGGGGCCTTTTTGGGCAGTTCTTC
CASSVEQRGGLFGQFF
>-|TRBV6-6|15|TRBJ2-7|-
TGTGCCAGCAGTGGACCCGACAGAAAATCCTACGAGCAGTACTTC
CASSGPDRKSYEQYF
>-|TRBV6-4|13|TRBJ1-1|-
TGTGCCAGCAGTGACTCGATCGGCACTGAAGCTTTCTTT
CASSDSIGTEAFF
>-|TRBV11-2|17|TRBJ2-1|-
TGTGCCAGCAGCTTACGTACGGGGTTAGGGTCCTACAATGAGCAGTTCTTC
CASSLRTGLGSYNEQFF
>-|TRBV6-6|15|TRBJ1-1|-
TGTGCCAGCAGGGAAGGGTGGGATAAGGACACTGAAGCTTTCTTT
CASREGWDKDTEAFF
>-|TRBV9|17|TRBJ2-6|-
TGTGCCAGCAGCGTTGGTCACTCCTCCTCTGGGGCCAACGTCCTGACTTTC
CASSVGHSSSGANVLTF
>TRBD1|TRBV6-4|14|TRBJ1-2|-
TGTGCCAGCAGTCAGGACAGGGGGAGCTATGGCTACACCTTC
CASSQDRGSYGYTF
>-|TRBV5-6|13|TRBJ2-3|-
TGTGCCAGCAGCTTGTCGAGCACAGATACGCAGTATTTT
CASSLSSTDTQYF
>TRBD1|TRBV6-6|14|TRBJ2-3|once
TGTGCCAGCAGTCGAGGGACAGGGTCAGATACGCAGTATTTT
CASSRGTGSDTQYF